Listed here is a single T cell receptor beta chain. The data stem from a study of cytomegalovirus exposure and HLA in healthy donors. This PCR relied on a set of 60 Vbeta primers and 13 Jbeta primers. TCRdb's copy holds only in-frame clones and misses some; the assay was immunoSEQ multiplex PCR. The sample records 200,000 to 250,000 clones, roughly 75% being singletons. This CDR3 comprises 14 residues. V shed 4 bases, J shed 5 bases, and the junction held 5 bases outside the gene matches. Germline values: CDR1 SGHNT, CDR2 YYREEE (reference sequence). V usage is TRBV5-4 and J usage is TRBJ2-7, with 11 bases aligning to TRBD1. The TCR originated in a woman aged 30 to 39 in good health and CMV-seronegative. Sequencing input: PBMCs. The CDR3 loop is CASSQGQGENEQYF. The CDR3 region has the DNA TGTGCCAGCAGCCAGGGACAGGGGGAGAACGAGCAGTACTTC.